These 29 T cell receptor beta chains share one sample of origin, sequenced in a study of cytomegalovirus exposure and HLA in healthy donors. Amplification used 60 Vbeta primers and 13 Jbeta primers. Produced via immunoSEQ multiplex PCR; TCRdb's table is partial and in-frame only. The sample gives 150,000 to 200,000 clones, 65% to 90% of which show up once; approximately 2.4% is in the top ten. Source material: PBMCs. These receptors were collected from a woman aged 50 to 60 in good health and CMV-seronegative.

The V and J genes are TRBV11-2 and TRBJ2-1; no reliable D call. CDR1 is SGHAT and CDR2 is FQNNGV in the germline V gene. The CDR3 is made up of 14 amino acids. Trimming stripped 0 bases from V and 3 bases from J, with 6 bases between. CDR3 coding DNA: TGTGCCAGCAGCTTAGAACCCTACTACAATGAGCAGTTCTTC. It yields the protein CASSLEPYYNEQFF.

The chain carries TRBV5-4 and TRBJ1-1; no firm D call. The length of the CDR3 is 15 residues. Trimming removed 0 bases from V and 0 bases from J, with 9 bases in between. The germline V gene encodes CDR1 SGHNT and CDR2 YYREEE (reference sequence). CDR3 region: CASSLGTVLNTEAFF. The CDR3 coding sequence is TGTGCCAGCAGCTTGGGAACAGTTTTGAACACTGAAGCTTTCTTT.

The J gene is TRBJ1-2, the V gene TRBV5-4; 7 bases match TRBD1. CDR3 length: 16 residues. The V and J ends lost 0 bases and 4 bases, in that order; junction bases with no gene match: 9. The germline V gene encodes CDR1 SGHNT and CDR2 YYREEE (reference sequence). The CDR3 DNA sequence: TGTGCCAGCAGCTTGGGTTCGACTCAGGGGGGCTATGGCTACACCTTC. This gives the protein CASSLGSTQGGYGYTF.

The CDR3 reads CASSITLRQRGNTIYF. The CDR3 bases are TGTGCCAGCAGCATAACCTTACGACAGAGGGGAAACACCATATATTTT. V is TRBV7-9 and J is TRBJ1-3, with D possibly matching TRBD1 (5 bases). Trimming left V 5 bases short and J 4 bases short, with 18 bases between. CDR3 size: 16 residues. Per germline, CDR1 SEHNR and CDR2 FQNEAQ (reference sequence).

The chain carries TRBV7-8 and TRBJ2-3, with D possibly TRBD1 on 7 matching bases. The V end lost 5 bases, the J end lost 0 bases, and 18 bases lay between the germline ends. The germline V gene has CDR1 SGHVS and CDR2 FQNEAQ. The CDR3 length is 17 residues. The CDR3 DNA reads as TGTGCCAGCAGCCCCCAGGGGGGCAGCACTAGCACAGATACGCAGTATTTT. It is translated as CASSPQGGSTSTDTQYF.

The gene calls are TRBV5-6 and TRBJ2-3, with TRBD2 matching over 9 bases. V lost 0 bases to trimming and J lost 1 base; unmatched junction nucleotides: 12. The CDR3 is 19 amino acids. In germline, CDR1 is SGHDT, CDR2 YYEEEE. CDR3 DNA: TGTGCCAGCAGCTTGGGTGGCGGGAGGGCCTTTCGGGGCACAGATACGCAGTATTTT. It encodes CASSLGGGRAFRGTDTQYF.

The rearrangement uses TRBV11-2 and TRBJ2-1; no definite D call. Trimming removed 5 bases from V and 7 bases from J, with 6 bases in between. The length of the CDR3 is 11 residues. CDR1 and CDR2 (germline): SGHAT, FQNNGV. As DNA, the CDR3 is TGTGCCAGCAGCCCCCTAAATGAGCAGTTCTTC. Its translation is CASSPLNEQFF.

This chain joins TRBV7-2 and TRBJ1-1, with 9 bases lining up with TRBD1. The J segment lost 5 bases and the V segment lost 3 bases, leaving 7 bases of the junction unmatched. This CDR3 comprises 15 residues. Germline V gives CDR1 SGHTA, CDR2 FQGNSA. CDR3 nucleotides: TGTGCCAGCAGCTTTCCGGGACAGGGCGGAACTGAAGCTTTCTTT. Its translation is CASSFPGQGGTEAFF.

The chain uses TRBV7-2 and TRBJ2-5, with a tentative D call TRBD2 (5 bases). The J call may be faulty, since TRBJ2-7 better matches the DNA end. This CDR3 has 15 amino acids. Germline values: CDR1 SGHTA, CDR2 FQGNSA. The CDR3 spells CASSPKGSAGGEQYF. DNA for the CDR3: TGTGCCAGCAGCCCCAAGGGTAGCGCCGGAGGCGAGCAGTACTTC.

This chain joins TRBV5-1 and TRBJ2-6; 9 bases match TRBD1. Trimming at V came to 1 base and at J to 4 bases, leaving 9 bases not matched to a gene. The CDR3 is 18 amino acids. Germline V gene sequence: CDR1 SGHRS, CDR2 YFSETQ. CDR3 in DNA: TGCGCCAGCAGCTTGATCACAGGGGGCGCATCCGGGGCCAACGTCCTGACTTTC. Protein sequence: CASSLITGGASGANVLTF. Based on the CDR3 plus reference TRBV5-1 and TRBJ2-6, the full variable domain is KAGVTQTPRYLIKTRGQQVTLSCSPISGHRSVSWYQQTPGQGLQFLFEYFSETQRNKGNFPGRFSGRQFSNSRSEMNVSTLELGDSALYLCASSLITGGASGANVLTFGAGSRLTVL.

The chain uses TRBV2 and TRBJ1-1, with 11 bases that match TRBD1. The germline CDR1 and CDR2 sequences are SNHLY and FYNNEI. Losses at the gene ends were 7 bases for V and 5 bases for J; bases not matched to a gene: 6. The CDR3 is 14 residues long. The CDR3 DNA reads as TGTGCCAGCAACCGCGGGACAGGGGGAACTGAAGCTTTCTTT. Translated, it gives CASNRGTGGTEAFF.

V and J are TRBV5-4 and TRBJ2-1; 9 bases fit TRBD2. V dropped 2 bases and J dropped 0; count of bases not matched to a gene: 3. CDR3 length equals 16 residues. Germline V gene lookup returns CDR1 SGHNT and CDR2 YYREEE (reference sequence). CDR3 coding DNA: TGTGCCAGCAGCTTTAGCGGGAGAAGCTCCTACAATGAGCAGTTCTTC. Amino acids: CASSFSGRSSYNEQFF.

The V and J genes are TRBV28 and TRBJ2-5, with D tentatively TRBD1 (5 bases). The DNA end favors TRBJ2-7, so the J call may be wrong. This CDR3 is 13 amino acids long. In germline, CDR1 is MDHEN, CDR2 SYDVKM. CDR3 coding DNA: TGTGCCAGCAGCTTCCAAGGGGTTCTCGAGCAGTACTTC. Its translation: CASSFQGVLEQYF.

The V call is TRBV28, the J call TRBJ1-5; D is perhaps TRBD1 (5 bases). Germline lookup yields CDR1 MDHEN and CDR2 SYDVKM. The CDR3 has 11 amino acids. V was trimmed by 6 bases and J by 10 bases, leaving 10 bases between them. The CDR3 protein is CASSLGEPQHF. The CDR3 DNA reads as TGTGCCAGCAGCCTAGGGGAACCCCAGCATTTT.

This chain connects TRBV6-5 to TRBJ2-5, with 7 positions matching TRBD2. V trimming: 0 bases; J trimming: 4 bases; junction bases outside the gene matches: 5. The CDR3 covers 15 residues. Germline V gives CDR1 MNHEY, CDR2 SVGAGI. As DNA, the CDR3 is TGTGCCAGCAGTTACTCGCGGGAGTTAACAGAGACCCAGTACTTC. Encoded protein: CASSYSRELTETQYF.

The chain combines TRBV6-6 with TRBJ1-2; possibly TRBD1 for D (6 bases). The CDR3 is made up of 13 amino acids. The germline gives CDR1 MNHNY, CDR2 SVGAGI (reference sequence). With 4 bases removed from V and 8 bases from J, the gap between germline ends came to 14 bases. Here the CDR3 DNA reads TGTGCCAGCAGTTCCCGGGGGGGGCAAGGCTACACCTTC. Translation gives CASSSRGGQGYTF.

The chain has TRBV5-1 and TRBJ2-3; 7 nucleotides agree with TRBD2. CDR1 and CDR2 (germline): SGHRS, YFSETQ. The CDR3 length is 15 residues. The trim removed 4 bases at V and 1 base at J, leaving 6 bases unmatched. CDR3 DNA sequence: TGCGCCAGCAGCCTGCCAGGGAGGGGCACAGATACGCAGTATTTT. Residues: CASSLPGRGTDTQYF.

This CDR3 reads CASSFAGVGETQYF. The DNA of the CDR3 is TGTGCCAGCAGTTTCGCAGGGGTGGGGGAGACCCAGTACTTC. J is TRBJ2-5 and V is TRBV27, with D perhaps matching TRBD1 (6 bases). CDR3 length equals 14 residues. V lost 3 bases and J 5 bases, leaving 13 bases between the germline ends. Germline V gene lookup returns CDR1 MNHEY and CDR2 SMNVEV (reference sequence).

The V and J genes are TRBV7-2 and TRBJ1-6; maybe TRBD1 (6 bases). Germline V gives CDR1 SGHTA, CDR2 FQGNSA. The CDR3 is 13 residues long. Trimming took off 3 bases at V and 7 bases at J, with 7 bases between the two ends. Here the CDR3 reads CASSFDRNSPLHF. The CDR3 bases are TGTGCCAGCAGCTTCGACAGGAATTCACCCCTCCACTTT.

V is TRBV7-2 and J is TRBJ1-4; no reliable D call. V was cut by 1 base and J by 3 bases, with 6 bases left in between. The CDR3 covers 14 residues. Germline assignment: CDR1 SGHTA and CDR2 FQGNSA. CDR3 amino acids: CASSLERANEKLFF. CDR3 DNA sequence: TGTGCCAGCAGCTTAGAACGGGCTAATGAAAAACTGTTTTTT.

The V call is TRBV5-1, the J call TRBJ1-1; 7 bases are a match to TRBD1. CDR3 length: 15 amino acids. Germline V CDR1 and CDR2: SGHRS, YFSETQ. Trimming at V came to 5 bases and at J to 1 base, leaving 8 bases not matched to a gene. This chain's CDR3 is CASRQTGSQNTEAFF. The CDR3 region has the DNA TGCGCCAGCAGGCAGACAGGGTCGCAGAACACTGAAGCTTTCTTT.

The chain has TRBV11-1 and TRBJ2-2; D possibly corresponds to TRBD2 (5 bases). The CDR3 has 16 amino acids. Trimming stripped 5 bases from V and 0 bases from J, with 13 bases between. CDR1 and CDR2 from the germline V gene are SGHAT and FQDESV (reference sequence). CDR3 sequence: CASSPLGASNTGELFF. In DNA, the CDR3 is TGTGCCAGCAGCCCCCTGGGAGCCTCGAACACCGGGGAGCTGTTTTTT.

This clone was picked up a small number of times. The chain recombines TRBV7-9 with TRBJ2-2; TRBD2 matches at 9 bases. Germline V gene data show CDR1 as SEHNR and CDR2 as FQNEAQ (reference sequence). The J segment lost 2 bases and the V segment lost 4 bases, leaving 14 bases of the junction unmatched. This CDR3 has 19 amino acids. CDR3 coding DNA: TGTGCCAGCAGCTCTACCTTATCTAGCGGGAAGGGAAACACCGGGGAGCTGTTTTTT. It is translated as CASSSTLSSGKGNTGELFF.

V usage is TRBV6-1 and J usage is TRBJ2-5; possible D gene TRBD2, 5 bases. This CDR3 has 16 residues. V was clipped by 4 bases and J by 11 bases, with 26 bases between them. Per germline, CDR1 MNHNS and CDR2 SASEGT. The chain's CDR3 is CASSAGRVLPLGEQYF. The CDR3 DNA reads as TGTGCCAGCAGTGCCGGGCGGGTACTCCCGCTCGGGGAGCAGTACTTC.

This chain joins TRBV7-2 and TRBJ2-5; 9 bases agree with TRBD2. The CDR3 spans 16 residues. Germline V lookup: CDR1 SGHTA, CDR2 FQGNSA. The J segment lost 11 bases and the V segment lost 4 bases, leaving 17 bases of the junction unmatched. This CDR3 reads CASSSDGGLASGEQYF. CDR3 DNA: TGTGCCAGCAGCTCGGACGGGGGACTAGCCTCGGGGGAGCAGTACTTC.

The CDR3 spells CASSFGGRGGNEQFF. CDR3 in DNA: TGTGCCAGCAGCTTCGGCGGGAGGGGGGGTAATGAGCAGTTCTTC. The gene calls are TRBV7-7 and TRBJ2-1, with TRBD2 matching 9 bases. This CDR3 has 15 residues. Per the germline V gene, CDR1 is SSHAT and CDR2 is FNYEAQ (reference sequence). The J segment lost 7 bases and the V segment lost 3 bases, leaving 7 bases of the junction unmatched. The variable domain in full, with the rest retrieved from reference TRBV7-7 and TRBJ2-1, is GAGVSQSPRYKVTKRGQDVTLRCDPISSHATLYWYQQALGQGPEFLTYFNYEAQPDKSGLPSDRFSAERPEGSISTLTIQRTEQRDSAMYRCASSFGGRGGNEQFFGPGTRLTVL.

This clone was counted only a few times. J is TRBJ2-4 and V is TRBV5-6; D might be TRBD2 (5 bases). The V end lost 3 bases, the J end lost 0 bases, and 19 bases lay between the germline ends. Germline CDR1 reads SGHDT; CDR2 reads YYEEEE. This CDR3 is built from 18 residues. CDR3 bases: TGTGCCAGCAGCTCCCGGTCCGGGCGGGTACTAGCCAAAAACATTCAGTACTTC. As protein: CASSSRSGRVLAKNIQYF.

CDR3 sequence: CASRSDRGRGTYEQYF. The CDR3 DNA sequence: TGTGCCAGCAGATCCGACCGAGGAAGGGGTACCTACGAGCAGTACTTC. This chain uses TRBV2 with TRBJ2-7, with D perhaps matching TRBD1 (5 bases). V was shortened by 6 bases and J by 2 bases, with 20 bases between the two germline ends. From germline, CDR1 is SNHLY and CDR2 FYNNEI. The CDR3 sequence is 16 residues long.

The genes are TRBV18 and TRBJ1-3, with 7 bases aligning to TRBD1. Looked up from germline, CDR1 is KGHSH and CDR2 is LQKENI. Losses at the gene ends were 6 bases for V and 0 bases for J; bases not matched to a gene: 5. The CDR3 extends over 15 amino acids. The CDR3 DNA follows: TGTGCCAGCTCCACGGACAGGAGCTCTGGAAACACCATATATTTT. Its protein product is CASSTDRSSGNTIYF.